This T cell receptor (beta chain) stems from a study of blood T cell repertoires in COVID-19. This table comes from immunoSEQ multiplex PCR, and its TCRdb copy is limited to in-frame clones, with some not included. The sample shows roughly 250,000 clones, around 85% of them seen only once. This sequence originates from a woman in her twenties or thirties who had recovered from COVID-19. The sample consisted of PBMCs or T cells enriched from blood (not recorded which).

The CDR3 is CASSLDGGADGYTF. The CDR3 DNA is TGTGCCAGCAGCTTAGATGGGGGGGCTGATGGCTACACCTTC. The V gene is TRBV7-9, the J gene TRBJ1-2; D is possibly TRBD1 (6 bases). The CDR3 runs to 14 residues. Trimming stripped 1 base from V and 6 bases from J, with 12 bases between. Germline-derived CDR1 and CDR2 are SEHNR and FQNEAQ (reference sequence).